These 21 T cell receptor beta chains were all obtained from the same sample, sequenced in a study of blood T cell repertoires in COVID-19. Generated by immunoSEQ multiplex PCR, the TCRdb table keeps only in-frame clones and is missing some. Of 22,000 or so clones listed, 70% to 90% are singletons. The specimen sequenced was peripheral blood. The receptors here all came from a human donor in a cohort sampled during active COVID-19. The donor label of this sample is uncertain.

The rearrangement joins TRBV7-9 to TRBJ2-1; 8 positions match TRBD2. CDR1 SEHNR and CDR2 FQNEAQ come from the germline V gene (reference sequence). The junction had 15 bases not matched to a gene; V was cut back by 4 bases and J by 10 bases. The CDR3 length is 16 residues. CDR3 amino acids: CASSSGTGTRSAEQFF. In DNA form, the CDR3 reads TGTGCCAGCAGCTCGGGAACCGGGACTAGGTCTGCGGAGCAGTTCTTC.

In DNA, the CDR3 is TGCGCCAGCAGCTTGGGACAGGGGGGAGCGGGCTCCTACGAGCAGTACTTC. It yields the protein CASSLGQGGAGSYEQYF. This chain joins TRBV5-1 and TRBJ2-7, with 9 positions matching TRBD1. The CDR3 is 17 residues long. The V and J ends lost 0 bases and 0 bases, in that order; junction bases with no gene match: 7. Germline V gene sequence: CDR1 SGHRS, CDR2 YFSETQ. The full variable domain, rest sourced from reference TRBV5-1 and TRBJ2-7, is KAGVTQTPRYLIKTRGQQVTLSCSPISGHRSVSWYQQTPGQGLQFLFEYFSETQRNKGNFPGRFSGRQFSNSRSEMNVSTLELGDSALYLCASSLGQGGAGSYEQYFGPGTRLTVT.

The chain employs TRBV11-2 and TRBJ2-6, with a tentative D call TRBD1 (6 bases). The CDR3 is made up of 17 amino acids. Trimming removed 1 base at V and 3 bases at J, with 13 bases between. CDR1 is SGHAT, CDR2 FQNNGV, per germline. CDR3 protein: CASSLVGRGYGANVLTF. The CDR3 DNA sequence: TGTGCCAGCAGCTTAGTGGGCAGGGGCTATGGGGCCAACGTCCTGACTTTC.

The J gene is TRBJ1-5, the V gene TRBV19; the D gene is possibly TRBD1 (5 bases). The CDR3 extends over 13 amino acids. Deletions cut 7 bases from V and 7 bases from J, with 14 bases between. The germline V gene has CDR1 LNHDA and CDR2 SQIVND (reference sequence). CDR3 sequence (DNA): TGTGCCAGTACCGGGACTCCCAGGCAGCCCCAGCATTTT. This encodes CASTGTPRQPQHF. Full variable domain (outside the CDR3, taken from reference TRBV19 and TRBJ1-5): DGGITQSPKYLFRKEGQNVTLSCEQNLNHDAMYWYRQDPGQGLRLIYYSQIVNDFQKGDIAEGYSVSREKKESFPLTVTSAQKNPTAFYLCASTGTPRQPQHFGDGTRLSIL.

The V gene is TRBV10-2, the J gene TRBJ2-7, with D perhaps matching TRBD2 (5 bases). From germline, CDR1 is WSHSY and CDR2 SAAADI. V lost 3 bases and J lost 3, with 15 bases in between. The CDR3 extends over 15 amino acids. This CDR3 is CASSERASSNYEQYF. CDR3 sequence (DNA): TGCGCCAGCAGTGAAAGGGCTAGCAGTAACTACGAGCAGTACTTC.

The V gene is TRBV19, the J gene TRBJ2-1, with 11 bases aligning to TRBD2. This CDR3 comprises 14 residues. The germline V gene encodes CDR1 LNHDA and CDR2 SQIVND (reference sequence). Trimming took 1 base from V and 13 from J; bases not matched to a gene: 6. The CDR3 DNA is TGTGCCAGTAGTATAGGCCTAGCGGGAGGTGAACAGTTCTTC. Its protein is CASSIGLAGGEQFF.

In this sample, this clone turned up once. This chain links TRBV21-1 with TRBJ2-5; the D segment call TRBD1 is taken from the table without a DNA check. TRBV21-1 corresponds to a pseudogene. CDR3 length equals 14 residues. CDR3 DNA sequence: TGTGCCAGCAGCGGGACAGGGAAGTCAGAGACCCAGTACTTC. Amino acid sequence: CASSGTGKSETQYF.

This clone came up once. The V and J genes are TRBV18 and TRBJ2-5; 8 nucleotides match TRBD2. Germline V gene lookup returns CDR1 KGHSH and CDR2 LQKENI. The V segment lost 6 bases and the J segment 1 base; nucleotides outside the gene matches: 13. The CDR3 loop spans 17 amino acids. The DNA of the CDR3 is TGTGCCAGCTCTCGCACGACCGGGGGGGCAGCCCAAGAGACCCAGTACTTC. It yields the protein CASSRTTGGAAQETQYF.

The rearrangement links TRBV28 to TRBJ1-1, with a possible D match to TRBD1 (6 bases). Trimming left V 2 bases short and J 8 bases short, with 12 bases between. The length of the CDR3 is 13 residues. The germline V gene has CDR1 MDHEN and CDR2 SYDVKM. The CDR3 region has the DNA TGTGCCAGCAGTTTACCGGGGGGGGGCGAAGCTTTCTTT. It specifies CASSLPGGGEAFF.

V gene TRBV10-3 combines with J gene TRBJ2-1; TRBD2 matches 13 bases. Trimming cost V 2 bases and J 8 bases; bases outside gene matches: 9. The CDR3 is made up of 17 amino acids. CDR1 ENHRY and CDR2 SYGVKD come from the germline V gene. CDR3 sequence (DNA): TGTGCCATCAGTGAGAAGGGACTAGCGGGATTGGTTGATGAGCAGTTCTTC. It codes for CAISEKGLAGLVDEQFF.

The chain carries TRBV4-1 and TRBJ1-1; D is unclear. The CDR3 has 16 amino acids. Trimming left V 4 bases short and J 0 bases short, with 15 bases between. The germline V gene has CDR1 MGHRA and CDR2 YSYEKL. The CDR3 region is CASSPHGSVLNTEAFF. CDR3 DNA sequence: TGCGCCAGCAGCCCCCACGGGTCGGTTCTGAACACTGAAGCTTTCTTT.

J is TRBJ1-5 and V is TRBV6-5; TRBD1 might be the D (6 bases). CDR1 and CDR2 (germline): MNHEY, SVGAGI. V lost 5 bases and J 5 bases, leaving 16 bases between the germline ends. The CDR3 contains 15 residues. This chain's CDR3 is CASSQGPGGYQPQHF. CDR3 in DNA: TGTGCCAGCAGTCAGGGGCCAGGCGGATATCAGCCCCAGCATTTT.

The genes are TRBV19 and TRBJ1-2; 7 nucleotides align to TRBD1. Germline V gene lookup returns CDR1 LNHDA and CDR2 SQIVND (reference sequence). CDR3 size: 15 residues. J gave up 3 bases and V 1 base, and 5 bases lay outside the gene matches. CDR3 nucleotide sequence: TGTGCCAGTAGTATAGCCTTCGGACAGGACTATGGCTACACCTTC. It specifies CASSIAFGQDYGYTF.

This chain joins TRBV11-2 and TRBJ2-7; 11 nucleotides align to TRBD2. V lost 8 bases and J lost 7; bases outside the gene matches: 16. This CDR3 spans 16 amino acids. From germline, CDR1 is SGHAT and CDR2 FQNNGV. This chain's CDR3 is CASGSGLAEVWREQYF. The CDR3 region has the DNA TGTGCCAGCGGCTCGGGACTAGCGGAGGTTTGGCGTGAGCAGTACTTC.

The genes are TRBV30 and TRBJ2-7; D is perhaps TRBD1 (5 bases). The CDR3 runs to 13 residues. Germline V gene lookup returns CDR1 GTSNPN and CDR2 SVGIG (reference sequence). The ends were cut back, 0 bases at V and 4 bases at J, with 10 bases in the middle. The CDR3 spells CAWSVGAGYEQYF. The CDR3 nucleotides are TGTGCCTGGAGTGTTGGGGCCGGGTACGAGCAGTACTTC.

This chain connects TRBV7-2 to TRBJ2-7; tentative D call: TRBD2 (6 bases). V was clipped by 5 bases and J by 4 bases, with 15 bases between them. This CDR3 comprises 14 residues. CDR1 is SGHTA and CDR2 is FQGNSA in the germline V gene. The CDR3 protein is CASSPGLTAYEQYF. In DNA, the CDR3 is TGTGCCAGCAGCCCAGGACTAACAGCGTACGAGCAGTACTTC.

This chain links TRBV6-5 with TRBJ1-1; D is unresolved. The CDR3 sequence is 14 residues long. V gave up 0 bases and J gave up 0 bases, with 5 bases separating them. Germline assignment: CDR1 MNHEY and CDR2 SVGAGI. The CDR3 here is CASSYSGLNTEAFF. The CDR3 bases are TGTGCCAGCAGTTACTCCGGTTTGAACACTGAAGCTTTCTTT.

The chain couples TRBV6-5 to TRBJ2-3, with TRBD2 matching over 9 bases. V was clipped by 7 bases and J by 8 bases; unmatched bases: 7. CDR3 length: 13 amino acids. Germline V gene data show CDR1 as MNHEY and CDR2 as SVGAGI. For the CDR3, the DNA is TGTGCCAGCACCCAGGCGGGGGGGGGTACGCAGTATTTT. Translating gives CASTQAGGGTQYF.

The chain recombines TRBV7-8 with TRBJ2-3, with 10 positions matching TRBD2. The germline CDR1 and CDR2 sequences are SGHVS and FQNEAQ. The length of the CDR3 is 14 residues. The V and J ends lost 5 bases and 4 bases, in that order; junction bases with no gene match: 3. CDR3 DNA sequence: TGTGCCAGCAGCGCGAGCGGGAGGGCAGATACGCAGTATTTT. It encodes CASSASGRADTQYF.

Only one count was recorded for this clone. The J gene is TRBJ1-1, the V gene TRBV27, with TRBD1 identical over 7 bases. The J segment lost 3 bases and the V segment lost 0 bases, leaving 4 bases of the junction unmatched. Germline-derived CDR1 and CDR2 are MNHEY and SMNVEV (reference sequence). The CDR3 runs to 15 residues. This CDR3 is CASSLSAGGDTEAFF. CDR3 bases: TGTGCCAGCAGTTTATCTGCAGGGGGTGACACTGAAGCTTTCTTT.

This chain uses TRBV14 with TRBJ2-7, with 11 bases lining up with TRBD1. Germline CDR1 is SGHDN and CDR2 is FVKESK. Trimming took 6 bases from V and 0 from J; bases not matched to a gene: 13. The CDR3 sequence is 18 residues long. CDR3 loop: CASREPGQGDGSSYEQYF. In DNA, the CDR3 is TGTGCCAGCAGGGAGCCGGGACAGGGGGACGGAAGCTCCTACGAGCAGTACTTC.